These 15 T cell receptor beta chains came from one sample sequenced in a study of cytomegalovirus exposure and HLA in healthy donors. It was with 60 Vbeta and 13 Jbeta primers that the PCR ran. Produced via immunoSEQ multiplex PCR; TCRdb's table is partial and in-frame only. The table shows fewer than 150,000 clones, with roughly 76% occurring only once. The sequencing sample was made of PBMCs. Source of these receptors: a human donor in good health.

V usage is TRBV10-3 and J usage is TRBJ2-3; 7 positions agree with TRBD1. CDR1 and CDR2 (germline): ENHRY, SYGVKD. After removal of 4 bases from V and 3 bases from J, the junction contained 4 bases not matched to a gene. CDR3 length: 14 residues. The CDR3 protein is CAISGGTDTDTQYF. The CDR3 nucleotides read TGTGCCATCAGTGGGGGGACAGATACAGATACGCAGTATTTT.

The gene calls are TRBV11-2 and TRBJ2-3, with D maybe TRBD2 (5 bases). CDR3 size: 15 residues. The V end lost 1 base, the J end lost 3 bases, and 11 bases lay between the germline ends. The germline CDR1 and CDR2 sequences are SGHAT and FQNNGV. The CDR3 nucleotides are TGTGCCAGCAGCTTAGTCCGGACTTCGACAGATACGCAGTATTTT. It specifies CASSLVRTSTDTQYF.

This clone was observed a single time. The V gene is TRBV18, the J gene TRBJ1-2; 7 bases map to TRBD1. The CDR3 runs to 14 residues. The germline V gene encodes CDR1 KGHSH and CDR2 LQKENI. J gave up 4 bases and V 2 bases, and 4 bases lay outside the gene matches. CDR3 DNA: TGTGCCAGCTCACCAAGCACAGGGGCCTATGGCTACACCTTC. Translation gives CASSPSTGAYGYTF.

The chain links TRBV5-4 to TRBJ2-7; 11 bases map to TRBD2. Germline V gives CDR1 SGHNT, CDR2 YYREEE (reference sequence). CDR3 length: 15 amino acids. V gave up 4 bases and J gave up 2 bases; unmatched junction bases: 5. The CDR3: CASSPYSGGAYEQYF. In DNA, the CDR3 is TGTGCCAGCAGCCCGTATAGCGGGGGGGCCTACGAGCAGTACTTC.

This clone was detected only a few times. V usage is TRBV5-6 and J usage is TRBJ2-7; 13 positions agree with TRBD2. The J segment lost 4 bases and the V segment lost 4 bases, leaving 5 bases of the junction unmatched. This CDR3 is 15 amino acids long. Germline-derived CDR1 and CDR2 are SGHDT and YYEEEE. CDR3 protein: CASSRTGLAGYEQYF. CDR3 nucleotides: TGTGCCAGCAGCCGGACGGGACTAGCGGGGTACGAGCAGTACTTC.

This chain connects TRBV29-1 to TRBJ1-3; D gene uncertain. Germline V gene data show CDR1 as SQVTM and CDR2 as ANQGSEA. The ends were cut back, 7 bases at V and 2 bases at J, with 9 bases in the middle. The CDR3 extends over 12 amino acids. CDR3 nucleotide sequence: TGCAGCGGGACTGGAACTGGAAACACCATATATTTT. It codes for CSGTGTGNTIYF.

This clone appeared a few times. This chain links TRBV20-1 with TRBJ2-5; no clear D. Trimming cost V 5 bases and J 9 bases, with 13 bases left between them. The CDR3 covers 11 residues. Germline lookup yields CDR1 DFQATT and CDR2 SNEGSKA (reference sequence). This CDR3 is CSAGPRRSQYF. The CDR3 nucleotides are TGCAGTGCTGGGCCCCGCAGGTCCCAGTACTTC.

The chain is built from TRBV7-9 and TRBJ2-3, with 11 bases fitting TRBD2. In germline, CDR1 is SEHNR, CDR2 FQNEAQ (reference sequence). The V and J ends lost 3 bases and 3 bases, in that order; junction bases with no gene match: 2. CDR3 length: 15 residues. The CDR3 nucleotides read TGTGCCAGCAGCTTTAGCGGGGGGGCGACAGATACGCAGTATTTT. Translation: CASSFSGGATDTQYF.

In this sample, this clone turned up a few times. The rearrangement joins TRBV10-3 to TRBJ2-5, with 7 bases lining up with TRBD1. The CDR3 loop spans 15 amino acids. Trimming removed 6 bases from V and 2 bases from J; junction bases left unmatched: 9. Germline-derived CDR1 and CDR2 are ENHRY and SYGVKD. The CDR3 nucleotides read TGTGCCATCAGCGCAACTGACAGGGAACAAGAGACCCAGTACTTC. This encodes CAISATDREQETQYF.

The chain links TRBV11-3 to TRBJ2-7; 15 positions match TRBD2. The V segment lost 1 base and the J segment 6 bases; nucleotides outside the gene matches: 1. CDR3 size: 15 residues. Germline V gene sequence: CDR1 SGHNT, CDR2 YENEEA. CDR3: CASSLAGLAGGEQYF. The CDR3 DNA reads as TGTGCCAGCAGCTTAGCGGGACTAGCGGGAGGCGAGCAGTACTTC.

This sequence joins TRBV9 and TRBJ2-3, with 12 bases that match TRBD2. The V gene end was trimmed by 4 bases and the J gene end by 2 bases; junction bases not matched to a gene: 14. Germline assignment: CDR1 SGDLS and CDR2 YYNGEE. CDR3 length: 19 residues. The CDR3 spells CASSPRGLAGGRDTDTQYF. In nucleotides, the CDR3 is TGTGCCAGCAGCCCCCGGGGGCTAGCGGGAGGGAGGGACACAGATACGCAGTATTTT.

This chain joins TRBV7-2 and TRBJ2-7; 10 bases are a match to TRBD2. Germline V gene sequence: CDR1 SGHTA, CDR2 FQGNSA. V dropped 5 bases and J dropped 3; count of bases not matched to a gene: 7. The CDR3 runs to 15 residues. The DNA of the CDR3 is TGTGCCAGCAGCCCCAGCGGGAGGGGCCTCTACGAGCAGTACTTC. Residues: CASSPSGRGLYEQYF.

The J gene is TRBJ2-5, the V gene TRBV6-5; 11 bases match TRBD2. The J call is uncertain, as TRBJ2-7 better fits the DNA end. The CDR3 extends over 15 amino acids. CDR1 and CDR2 (germline): MNHEY, SVGAGI. CDR3 bases: TGTGCCAGCAGTTACGGGACTAGCGGAGTCTACGAGCAGTACTTC. This codes for CASSYGTSGVYEQYF.

This clone has only one observation. The chain links TRBV27 to TRBJ1-5; D is possibly TRBD1 (5 bases). Germline lookup yields CDR1 MNHEY and CDR2 SMNVEV (reference sequence). The CDR3 has 18 amino acids. Trimming cost V 2 bases and J 0 bases, with 17 bases left between them. The CDR3 region is CASSLTSPQGYSNQPQHF. CDR3 bases: TGTGCCAGCAGTTTAACGAGCCCCCAGGGATATAGCAATCAGCCCCAGCATTTT.

The chain uses TRBV25-1 and TRBJ2-7; 9 bases agree with TRBD1. The CDR3 length is 14 residues. Germline V gene sequence: CDR1 MGHDK, CDR2 SYGVNS. The junction had 12 bases not matched to a gene; V was cut back by 6 bases and J by 9 bases. The CDR3 DNA follows: TGTGCCAGCAGGGGACAGGGTGTCCTCCTTGGGCAGTACTTC. This sequence encodes CASRGQGVLLGQYF.